This TCR beta chain derives from a study of blood T cell repertoires in COVID-19. Overall study: From the United States, Italy and Spain came samples of acute and convalescent COVID-19.

TCRdb's table, derived via immunoSEQ multiplex PCR, lists solely in-frame clones and lacks some. The sample lists 50,000 or so clones, 83% occurring once. V lost 6 bases to trimming and J lost 2 bases, with 16 bases between them. CDR1 and CDR2 (germline): GTSNPN, SVGIG (reference sequence). This CDR3 region has 15 residues. This sequence originates from a man in his sixties with active COVID-19. Sequencing was done on a sample of peripheral blood. The chain couples TRBV30 to TRBJ2-2; tentative D call: TRBD1 (6 bases). CDR3 sequence reads: CACRRPGDNTGELFF. CDR3 sequence (DNA): TGTGCCTGTCGTCGGCCAGGGGATAACACCGGGGAGCTGTTTTTT.